A selection of T cell receptor beta chains follows, all from one sample in a study of T cell responses to AZD1222 COVID-19 vaccine. Sequenced by immunoSEQ multiplex PCR; TCRdb stores in-frame clones only, minus some. The sample gives fewer than 300,000 clones, approximately 95% of which show up once; 0.5% to 0.7% is in the top ten. The material was peripheral blood, obtained on day 0 of AZD1222 vaccination. The receptors come from an adult in good health. Both conserved end residues are part of each CDR3. A D gene is named only where the DNA matches it firmly. Not all rows give a size; the values are once, few, many and, for expanded clones, a class.

v_call	d_call	clone_size	j_call	cdr3_nt	cdr3_aa
TRBV29-1	-	-	TRBJ2-2	TGCAGCGTCAGAGGGGTAATAAACACCGGGGAGCTGTTTTTT	CSVRGVINTGELFF
TRBV2	TRBD1	-	TRBJ1-2	TGTGCCAGCAGCCTCGCGGGGGACAGGGCTGGCTACACCTTC	CASSLAGDRAGYTF
TRBV19	TRBD1	-	TRBJ2-5	TGTGCCAGTAGCCAACGACAGGGGGATGGTGAGACCCAGTACTTC	CASSQRQGDGETQYF
TRBV3-1/TRBV3-2	TRBD1	-	TRBJ2-2	TGTGCCAGCAGCCAACCCGGGACAGGGCACACCGGGGAGCTGTTTTTT	CASSQPGTGHTGELFF
TRBV27	-	once	TRBJ1-1	TGTGCCAGCAGTTCCCAAGGGAACACTGAAGCTTTCTTT	CASSSQGNTEAFF
TRBV5-1	-	-	TRBJ2-3	TGCGCCAGCAGCTTGGGGGACGGAGATACGCAGTATTTT	CASSLGDGDTQYF
TRBV28	-	-	TRBJ1-5	TGTGCCACCCACGGGTTGTCACTCCCGCCGCATTTT	CATHGLSLPPHF
TRBV15	-	-	TRBJ2-5	TGTGCCACCAGCAGAGATGGCGGAATTATTATCCAAGAGACCCAGTACTTC	CATSRDGGIIIQETQYF
TRBV5-1	-	-	TRBJ1-5	TGCGCCAGCAGCTTGAACAGTTTAAATCAGCCCCAGCATTTT	CASSLNSLNQPQHF
TRBV9	TRBD1	-	TRBJ1-1	TGTGCCAGCAGCTTCTCTGACTTGCCGGGACAGGGAGTGGCTTTCTTT	CASSFSDLPGQGVAFF
TRBV5-4	-	-	TRBJ2-7	TGTGCCAGCAGCTTTTCTAGGGGTGAGCAGTACTTC	CASSFSRGEQYF
TRBV7-2	TRBD1	-	TRBJ2-1	TGTGCCAGCAGCTTCCAGGGGGCGGACAATGAGCAGTTCTTC	CASSFQGADNEQFF
TRBV11-1	-	-	TRBJ1-1	TGTGCCAGCAGCTTCCACGAGAGCACTGAAGCTTTCTTT	CASSFHESTEAFF
TRBV7-8	TRBD1	-	TRBJ1-1	TGTGCCAGCAGCTCATGGAGGCTCAGGACAGGCCAGCCAGAAGCTTTCTTT	CASSSWRLRTGQPEAFF
TRBV20-1	TRBD2	-	TRBJ2-7	TGCAGTGCTAGTGCGAGCGGGAGTGGGGAGCAGTACTTC	CSASASGSGEQYF
TRBV14	-	-	TRBJ1-1	TGTGCCAGCAGCCAAGAGGGGGCTTGGACTGAAGCTTTCTTT	CASSQEGAWTEAFF
TRBV9	-	few	TRBJ2-7	TGTGCCAGCAGCCCGATGGGGAGCTACGAGCAGTACTTC	CASSPMGSYEQYF
TRBV29-1	-	-	TRBJ1-1	TGCAGCGCCGGGAGAGGCACTGAAGCTTTCTTT	CSAGRGTEAFF
TRBV29-1	-	-	TRBJ1-1	TGCAGCGTTGAAGATGGGGAGATCATGAACACTGAAGCTTTCTTT	CSVEDGEIMNTEAFF
TRBV10-3	-	-	TRBJ1-1	TGTGCCATCACGGCGTCTATCGGGGCTTCGGGGACTGAAGCTTTCTTT	CAITASIGASGTEAFF